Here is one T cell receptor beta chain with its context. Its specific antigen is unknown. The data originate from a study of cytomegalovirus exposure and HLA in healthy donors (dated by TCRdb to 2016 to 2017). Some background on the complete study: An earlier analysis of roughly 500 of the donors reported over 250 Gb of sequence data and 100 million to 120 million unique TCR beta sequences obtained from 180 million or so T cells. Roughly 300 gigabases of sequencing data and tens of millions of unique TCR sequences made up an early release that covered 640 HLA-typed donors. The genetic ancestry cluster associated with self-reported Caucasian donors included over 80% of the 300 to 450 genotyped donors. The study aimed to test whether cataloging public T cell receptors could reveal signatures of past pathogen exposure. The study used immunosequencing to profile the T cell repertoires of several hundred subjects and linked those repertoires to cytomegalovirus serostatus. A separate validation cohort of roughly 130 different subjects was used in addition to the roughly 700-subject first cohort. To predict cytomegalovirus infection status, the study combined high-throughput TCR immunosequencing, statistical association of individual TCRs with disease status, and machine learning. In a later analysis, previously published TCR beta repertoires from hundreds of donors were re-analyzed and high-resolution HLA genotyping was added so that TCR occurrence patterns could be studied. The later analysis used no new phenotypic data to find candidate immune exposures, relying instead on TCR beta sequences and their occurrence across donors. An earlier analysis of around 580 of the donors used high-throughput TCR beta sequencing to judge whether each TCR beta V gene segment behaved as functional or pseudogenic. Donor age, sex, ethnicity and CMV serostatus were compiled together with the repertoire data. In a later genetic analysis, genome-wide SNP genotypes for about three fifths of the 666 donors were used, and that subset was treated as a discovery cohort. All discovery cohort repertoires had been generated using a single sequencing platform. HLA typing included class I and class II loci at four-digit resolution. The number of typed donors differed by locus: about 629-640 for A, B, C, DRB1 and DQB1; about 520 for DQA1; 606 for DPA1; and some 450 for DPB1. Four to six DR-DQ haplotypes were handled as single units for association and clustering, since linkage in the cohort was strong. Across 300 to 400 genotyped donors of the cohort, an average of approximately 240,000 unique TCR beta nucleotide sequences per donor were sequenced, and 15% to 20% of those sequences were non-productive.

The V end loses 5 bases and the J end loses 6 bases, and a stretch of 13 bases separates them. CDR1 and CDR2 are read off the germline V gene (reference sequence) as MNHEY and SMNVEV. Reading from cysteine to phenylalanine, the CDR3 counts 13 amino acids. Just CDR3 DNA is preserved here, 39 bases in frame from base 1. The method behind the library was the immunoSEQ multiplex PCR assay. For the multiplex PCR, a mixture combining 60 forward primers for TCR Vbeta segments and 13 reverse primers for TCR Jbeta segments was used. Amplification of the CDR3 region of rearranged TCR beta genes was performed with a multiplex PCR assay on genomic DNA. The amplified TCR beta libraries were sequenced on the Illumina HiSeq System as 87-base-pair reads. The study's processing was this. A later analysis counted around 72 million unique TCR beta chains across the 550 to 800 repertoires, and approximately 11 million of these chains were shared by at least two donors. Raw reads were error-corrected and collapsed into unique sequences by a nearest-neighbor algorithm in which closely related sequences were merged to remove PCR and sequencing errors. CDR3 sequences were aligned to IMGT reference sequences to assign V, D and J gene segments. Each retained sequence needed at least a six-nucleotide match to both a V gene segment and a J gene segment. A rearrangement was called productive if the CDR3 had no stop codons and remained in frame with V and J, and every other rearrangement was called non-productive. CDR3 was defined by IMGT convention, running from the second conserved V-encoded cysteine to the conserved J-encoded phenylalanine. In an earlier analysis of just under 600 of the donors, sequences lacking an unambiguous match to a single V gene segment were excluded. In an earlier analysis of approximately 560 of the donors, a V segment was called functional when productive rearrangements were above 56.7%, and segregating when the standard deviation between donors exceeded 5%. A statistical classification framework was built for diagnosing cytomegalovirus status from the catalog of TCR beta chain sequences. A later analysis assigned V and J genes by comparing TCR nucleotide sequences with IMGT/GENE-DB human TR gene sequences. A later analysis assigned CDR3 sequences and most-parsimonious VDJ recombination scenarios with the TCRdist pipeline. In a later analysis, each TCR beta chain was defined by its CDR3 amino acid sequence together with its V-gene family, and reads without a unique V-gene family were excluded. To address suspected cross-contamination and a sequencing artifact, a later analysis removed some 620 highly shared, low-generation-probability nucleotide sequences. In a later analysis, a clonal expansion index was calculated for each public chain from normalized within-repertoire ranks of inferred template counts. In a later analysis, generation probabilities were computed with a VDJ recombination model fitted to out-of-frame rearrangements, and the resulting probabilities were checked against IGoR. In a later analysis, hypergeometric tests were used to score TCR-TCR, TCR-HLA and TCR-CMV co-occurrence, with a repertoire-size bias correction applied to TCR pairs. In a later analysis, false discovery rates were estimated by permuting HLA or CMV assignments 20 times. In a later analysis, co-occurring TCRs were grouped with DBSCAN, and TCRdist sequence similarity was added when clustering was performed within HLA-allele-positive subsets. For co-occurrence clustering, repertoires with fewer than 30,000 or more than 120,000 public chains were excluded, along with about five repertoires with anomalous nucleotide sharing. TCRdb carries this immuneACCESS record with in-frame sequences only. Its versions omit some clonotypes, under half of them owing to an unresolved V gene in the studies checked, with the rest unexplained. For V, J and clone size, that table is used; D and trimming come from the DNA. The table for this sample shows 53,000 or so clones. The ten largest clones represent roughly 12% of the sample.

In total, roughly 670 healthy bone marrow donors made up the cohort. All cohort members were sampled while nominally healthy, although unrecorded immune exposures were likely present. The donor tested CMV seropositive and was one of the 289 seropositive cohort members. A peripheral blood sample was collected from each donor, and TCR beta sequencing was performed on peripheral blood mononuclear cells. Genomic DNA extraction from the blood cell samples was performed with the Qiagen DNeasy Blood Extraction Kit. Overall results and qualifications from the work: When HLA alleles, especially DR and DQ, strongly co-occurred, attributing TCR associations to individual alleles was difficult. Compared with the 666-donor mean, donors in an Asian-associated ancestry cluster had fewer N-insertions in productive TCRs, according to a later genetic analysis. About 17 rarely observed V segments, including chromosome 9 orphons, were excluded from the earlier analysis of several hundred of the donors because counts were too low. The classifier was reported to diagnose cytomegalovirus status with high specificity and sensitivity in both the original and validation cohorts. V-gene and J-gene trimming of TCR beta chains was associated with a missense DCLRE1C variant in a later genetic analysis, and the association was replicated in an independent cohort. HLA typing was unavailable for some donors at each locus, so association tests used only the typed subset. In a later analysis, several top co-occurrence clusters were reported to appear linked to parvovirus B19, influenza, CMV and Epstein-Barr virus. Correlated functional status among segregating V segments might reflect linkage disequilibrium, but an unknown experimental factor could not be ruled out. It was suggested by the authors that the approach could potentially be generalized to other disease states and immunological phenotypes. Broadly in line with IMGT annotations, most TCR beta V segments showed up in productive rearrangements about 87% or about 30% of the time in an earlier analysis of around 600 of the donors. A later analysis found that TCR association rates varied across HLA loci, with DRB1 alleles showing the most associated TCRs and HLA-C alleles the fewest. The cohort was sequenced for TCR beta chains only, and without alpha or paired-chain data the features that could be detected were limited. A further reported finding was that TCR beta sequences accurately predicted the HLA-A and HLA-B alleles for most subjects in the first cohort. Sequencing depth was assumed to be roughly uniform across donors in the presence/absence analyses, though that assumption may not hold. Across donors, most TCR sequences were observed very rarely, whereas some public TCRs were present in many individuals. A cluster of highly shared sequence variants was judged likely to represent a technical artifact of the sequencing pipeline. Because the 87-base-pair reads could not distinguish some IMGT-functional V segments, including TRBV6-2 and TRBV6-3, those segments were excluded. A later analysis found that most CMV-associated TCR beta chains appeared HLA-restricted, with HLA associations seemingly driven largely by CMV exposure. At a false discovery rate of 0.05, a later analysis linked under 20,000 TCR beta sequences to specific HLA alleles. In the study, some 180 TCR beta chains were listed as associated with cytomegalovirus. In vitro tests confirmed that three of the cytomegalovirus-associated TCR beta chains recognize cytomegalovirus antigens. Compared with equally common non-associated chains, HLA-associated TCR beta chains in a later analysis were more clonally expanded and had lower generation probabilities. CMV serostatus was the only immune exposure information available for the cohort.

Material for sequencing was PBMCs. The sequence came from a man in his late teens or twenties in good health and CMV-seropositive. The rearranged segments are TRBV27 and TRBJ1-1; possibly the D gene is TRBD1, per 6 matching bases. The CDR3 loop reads CASSPQTGSEAFF. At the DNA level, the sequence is TGTGCCAGCAGTCCCCAGACAGGATCTGAAGCTTTCTTT.